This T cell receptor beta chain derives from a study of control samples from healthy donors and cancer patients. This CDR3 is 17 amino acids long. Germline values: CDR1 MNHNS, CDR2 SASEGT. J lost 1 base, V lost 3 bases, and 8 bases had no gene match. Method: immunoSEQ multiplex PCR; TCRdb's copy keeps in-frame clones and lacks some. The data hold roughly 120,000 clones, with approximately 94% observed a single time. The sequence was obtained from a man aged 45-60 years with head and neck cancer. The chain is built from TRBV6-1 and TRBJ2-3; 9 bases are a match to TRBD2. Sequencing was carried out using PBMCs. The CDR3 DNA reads TGTGCCAGCAGTGAGCCCGGAGTAGCGGGGGGCACAGATACGCAGTATTTT. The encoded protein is CASSEPGVAGGTDTQYF.